This TCR beta chain emerged from a study of identical twins' blood T cells (dated by TCRdb to 2012 to 2014). Regarding the research as a whole: The approximately twelve libraries, six for the alpha chain and six for the beta chain, yielded 45 million to 55 million Illumina reads in total. TCR alpha and beta chain repertoires of three pairs of monozygous twins were compared using next-generation sequencing to assess genetic influence on repertoire formation.

As to this clonotype: It has no known antigen specificity. No quality values exist for individual bases; no much larger clone is one base distant.

The protocol used for the library was 5' RACE. Sequencing instrument: Illumina Genome Analyzer IIx. RNA-based TCR cDNA libraries were prepared by a previously described protocol with several modifications. To prevent cross-contamination, sample-specific barcodes were added to both ends of each TCR cDNA library during cDNA synthesis and amplification. On the study's bioinformatics: Between about 90,000 and nearly 500,000 clonotypes were identified per individual, with 2.2 to 3.6 million CDR3-containing reads per library. Reads carrying improper barcode index combinations were removed, after which the MiTCR software was used to build a cloneset for each library. During the assembly of CDR3 clonotypes by MiTCR, low-quality reads were filtered or rescued and PCR and sequencing errors were corrected. Artificial out-of-frame clonotypes were mapped to in-frame sequences, with one indel allowed in the CDR3, and then removed. Similarity of V and J gene usage between donors was measured as Jensen-Shannon divergence divided by mean entropy. The public reads were quality trimmed at Q25 with fastp and then assembled into clones with MiXCR by TCRdb, keeping productive beta chains. Each record represents a unique CDR3 protein, reported with the most common genes and DNA among its rows. These V and J calls originate from TCRdb's pipeline instead of the authors' own analysis. This sample lists 350,000 to 400,000 distinct CDR3 sequences; over 25% were detected once. The top ten constitute around 5.6% of the sample.

What the study reported, not specific to this receptor: Independent studies were stated to be required to validate the proposed role of the TCRalpha J segment in MHC recognition during thymic selection. Because the twins were reared together, environmental influences could not be excluded as an explanation for twin similarity. How many CDR3 clonotypes two donors shared depended mainly on the product of their cloneset sizes, and the twins did not clearly stray from this trend. Among the most abundant TCRbeta clonotypes, every donor shared more CDR3 sequences with her own twin than with unrelated donors. V gene usage, even among non-selected out-of-frame TCRbeta clonotypes, was reported to be markedly more similar within twin pairs than between unrelated donors.

The CDR3 sequence holds 12 residues, the cysteine and phenylalanine included. Only CDR3 DNA is held: 36 bases, read in frame from base 1. CDR1 and CDR2, looked up from the germline V gene (reference sequence), are DFQATT and SNEGSKA. Donors were six healthy women forming three monozygous twin pairs. All three twin pairs had been reared together and were thought likely to have met the same infectious agents and vaccines. RNA was isolated from peripheral blood mononuclear cells and used to prepare TCR cDNA libraries. The rearranged segments are TRBV20-1 and TRBJ2-1; there is no confident call for the D gene. Sequenced material: PBMCs. This receptor was taken from a woman aged 18 to 55 in good health. The CDR3 sequence is CSPRAAPNEQFF. In nucleotides, the sequence is TGCAGCCCTAGGGCGGCCCCCAATGAGCAGTTCTTC.